This is a list of T cell receptor beta chains from one sample in a study of Ad26.COV2.S vaccination and SARS-CoV-2 variants. Produced via immunoSEQ multiplex PCR; TCRdb's table is partial and in-frame only. The profile shows some 350,000 clones, around 84% of them singletons. This sample comprised peripheral blood, obtained in a trial of Ad26.COV2.S vaccine versus placebo. The receptors here all came from a person between 18 and 60 years old who received the Ad26.COV2.S COVID-19 vaccine or a placebo. CDR3s include the opening cysteine and the closing phenylalanine or tryptophan. Fields, in order: V gene, CDR3 protein.

V gene: TRBV19
CDR3 protein: CASRRGAGEQFF

V gene: TRBV25-1
CDR3 protein: CASRSTGVDTEAFF

V gene: TRBV25-1
CDR3 protein: CASSEGTAYNSPLHF

V gene: TRBV28
CDR3 protein: CASSSPQAGVEGDTQYF

V gene: TRBV18
CDR3 protein: CASSPMGQDYGYTF

V gene: TRBV5-1
CDR3 protein: CASSLAPGGPSYEQYF

V gene: TRBV18
CDR3 protein: CASSPPLGTVGLNEQYF

V gene: TRBV7-2
CDR3 protein: CASSLLATGANVLTF

V gene: TRBV5-8
CDR3 protein: CASSTGPADTQYF

V gene: TRBV11-3
CDR3 protein: CASSLSGGYEQYF

V gene: TRBV30
CDR3 protein: CAWRSELAAMDEQFF

V gene: TRBV9
CDR3 protein: CASSTRTSGRDEQFF

V gene: TRBV15
CDR3 protein: CATSRLEGWEQYF

V gene: TRBV3-1/TRBV3-2
CDR3 protein: CASSQEDRVVYNEQFF

V gene: TRBV15
CDR3 protein: CATSRDTITGNTIYF